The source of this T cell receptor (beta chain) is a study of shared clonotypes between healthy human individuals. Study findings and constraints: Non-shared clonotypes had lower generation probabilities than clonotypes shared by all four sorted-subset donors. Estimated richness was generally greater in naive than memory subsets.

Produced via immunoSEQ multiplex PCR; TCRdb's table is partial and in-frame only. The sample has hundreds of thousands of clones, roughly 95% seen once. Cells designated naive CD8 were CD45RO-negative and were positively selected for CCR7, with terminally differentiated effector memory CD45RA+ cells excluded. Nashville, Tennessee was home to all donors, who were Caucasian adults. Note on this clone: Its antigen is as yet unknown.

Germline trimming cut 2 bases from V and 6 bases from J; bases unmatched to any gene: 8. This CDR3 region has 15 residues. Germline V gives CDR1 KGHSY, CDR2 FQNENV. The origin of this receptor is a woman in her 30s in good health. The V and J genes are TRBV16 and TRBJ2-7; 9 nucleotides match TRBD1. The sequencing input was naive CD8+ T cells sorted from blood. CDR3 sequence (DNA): TGTGCCAGCAGCCAAACCGGGACAGGGTCCGGCGAGCAGTACTTC. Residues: CASSQTGTGSGEQYF.